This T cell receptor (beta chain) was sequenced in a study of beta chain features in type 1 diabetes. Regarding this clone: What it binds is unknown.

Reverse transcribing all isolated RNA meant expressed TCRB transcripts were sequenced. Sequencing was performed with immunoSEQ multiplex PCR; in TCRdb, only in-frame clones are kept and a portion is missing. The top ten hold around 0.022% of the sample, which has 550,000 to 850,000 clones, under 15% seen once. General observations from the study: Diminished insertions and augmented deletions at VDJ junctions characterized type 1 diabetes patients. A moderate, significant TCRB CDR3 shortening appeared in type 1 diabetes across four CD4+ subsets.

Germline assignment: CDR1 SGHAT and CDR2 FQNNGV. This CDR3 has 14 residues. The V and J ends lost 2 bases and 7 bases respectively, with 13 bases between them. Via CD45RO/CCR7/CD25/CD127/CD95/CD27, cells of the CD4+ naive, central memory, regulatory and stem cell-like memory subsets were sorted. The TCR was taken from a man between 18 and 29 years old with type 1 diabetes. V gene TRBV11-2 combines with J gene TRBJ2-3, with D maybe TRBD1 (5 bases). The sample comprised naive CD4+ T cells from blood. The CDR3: CASSLSGSRNTQYF. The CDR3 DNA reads TGTGCCAGCAGCTTATCAGGGTCCAGAAATACGCAGTATTTT. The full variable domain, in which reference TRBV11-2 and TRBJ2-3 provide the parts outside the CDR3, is EAGVAQSPRYKIIEKRQSVAFWCNPISGHATLYWYQQILGQGPKLLIQFQNNGVVDDSQLPKDRFSAERLKGVDSTLKIQPAKLEDSAVYLCASSLSGSRNTQYFGPGTRLTVL.